This TCR beta chain was identified in a study of vaccination and CD4 T cells after COVID-19 (dated by TCRdb to the early 2020s). Looking at the study overall: Convalescent patients had a positive SARS-CoV-2 result on nasal swab PCR, and of these patients, several had mild disease and one had severe disease. Post-vaccine blood samples were obtained a median of approximately 74 days after the second vaccine dose, with a range of roughly 12 to 250 days. Overlapping spike peptide pools from SARS-CoV-2 and from the common cold coronaviruses HCoV-NL63, HCoV-OC43 and HCoV-229E were used as culture stimuli. The spike-specific CD4+ TCR repertoire was compared before and after mRNA vaccination in approximately 9 COVID-19 convalescent patients and a handful of infection-naive healthy vaccine recipients. As controls, cultures received a CEFX viral epitope pool (the positive control), an HIV-1 Nef peptide pool (the negative control), or no peptide at all. Each participant got two doses of either the Pfizer-BioNTech BNT162b2 vaccine (n=8) or the Moderna mRNA-1273 vaccine (n=2). In the convalescent cohort there were six males and four females, among whom were two Hispanic individuals, seven Caucasians, two Asians and one multiracial person. Post-COVID blood samples from convalescent patients were collected a median of roughly 100 days after diagnosis, with a range of roughly 30 to 170 days. Paper-wide results and their limitations: Among the post-vaccine SARS-CoV-2-reactive clones in convalescent patients, a median around 90% showed up only after vaccination, which suggests vaccine-specific priming. The study included relatively few convalescent patients and did not analyze early timepoints after natural infection. The median number of SARS-CoV-2-reactive clonotypes rose from roughly 20 after infection to about 40 after vaccination, but the change was not significant. Of the vaccine-specific clones in convalescent patients, 304 of 307, or nearly all, reacted only to SARS-CoV-2 spike and did not cross-react with common cold coronaviruses.

Library prep was done by PCR. DNA from cultured CD4+ T cells underwent TCR sequencing with the Oncomine TCR Beta short-read assay at the Johns Hopkins FTIC core. The QIAamp micro DNA kit was used to extract genomic DNA from the cultured CD4+ T cells. Oncomine TCR Beta libraries made from cultured CD4+ T cells were pooled using unique dual indexes and sequenced on an Illumina iSeq 100. For the original study's pipeline: Non-productive sequences were removed, and CDR3s not starting with C, not ending with F or W, or shorter than 7 amino acids were discarded. The MANAFEST web application was used to identify antigen-specific clonotypes by comparing peptide-stimulated wells against reference wells and other culture wells. To be called positive, a clone needed an FDR below 0.05, an odds ratio above 5, and a productive frequency above 0.1% in at least two of three replicate wells. Clonotypes that were significantly expanded in both SARS-CoV-2 spike wells and at least one common cold coronavirus spike condition were defined as cross-reactive. Similarity between CDR3 sequences was evaluated in R version 3.6.1 using Levenshtein distances (stringdist) and unrooted phylogenetic trees (ape). The raw public data were reprocessed by TCRdb itself: fastp quality trimming at Q25, MiXCR clonotype calling, in-frame beta chains only. Identical CDR3 proteins give one entry, which carries the most common genes and DNA. TCRdb, not the original authors, processed these V and J calls. For this sample the table gives about 14,000 distinct CDR3 sequences, of which 55% to 65% were detected only once. The ten biggest clones cover about 15% of the sample.

A word on this clonotype: Its antigen is currently not known. Base qualities are not recorded, but no much larger clone differs from it by a single base.

CDR1 and CDR2 are drawn from the germline V gene: MNHEY, SVGEGT. From cysteine to phenylalanine, the CDR3 is 13 amino acids long. Just the 39-base CDR3 DNA is kept, in frame starting at base 1. Trimming costs V 2 bases and J 6 bases, and their ends lie 10 bases apart. The treatment or condition label, as the study defines it: approximately nine-day PBMC culture with coronavirus spike peptide pools or control peptides (ViraFEST assay). To expand antigen-specific T cells with peptide pools and then pick out the expanded clonotypes through TCR sequencing, the study relied on the ViraFEST assay. The convalescent patients' positive SARS-CoV-2 PCR tests were from March to December 2020, which was before the Alpha, Beta and Delta variants emerged in the United States. Each well held about 2.2 million PBMCs cultured in IMDM containing roughly 5% human AB serum and around 10 IU/ml IL-2, with 10 ug/ml peptide pools added. Half of the culture medium was replaced with fresh IL-2-containing medium on days 3 and 7. After around 10 days of culture, CD4+ T cells were isolated by negative selection using the EasySep CD4+ T cell isolation kit. Ficoll-Paque Plus gradient centrifugation was used to isolate PBMCs from whole blood, and the isolated PBMCs were then either used fresh or cryopreserved at -140C. Each culture condition was generally run in triplicate wells.

The TCR originated in a human donor who had recovered from COVID-19. Sequencing was done on a sample of CD4+ T cells from blood, cultured in vitro. The V gene is TRBV6-2 or TRBV6-3 and the J gene is TRBJ1-1, with TRBD1 as a weak D call on 5 bases. The CDR3 protein is CASSYRGGSEAFF. Read as DNA, the sequence is TGTGCCAGCAGTTACCGGGGGGGGTCTGAAGCTTTCTTT.